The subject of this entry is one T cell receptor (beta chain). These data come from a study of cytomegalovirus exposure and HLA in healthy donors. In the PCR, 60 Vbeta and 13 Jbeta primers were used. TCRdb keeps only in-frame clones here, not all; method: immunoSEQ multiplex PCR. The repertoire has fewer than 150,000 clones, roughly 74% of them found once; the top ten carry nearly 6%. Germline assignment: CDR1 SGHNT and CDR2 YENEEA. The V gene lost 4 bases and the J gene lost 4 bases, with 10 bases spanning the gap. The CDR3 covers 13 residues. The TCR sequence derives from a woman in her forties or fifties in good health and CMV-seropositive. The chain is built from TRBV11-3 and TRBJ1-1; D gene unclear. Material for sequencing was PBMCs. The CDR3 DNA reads TGTGCCAGCAGCTGGGAGGCGGCCACTGAAGCTTTCTTT. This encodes CASSWEAATEAFF.